These T cell receptor beta chains were read from a single sample in a study of cytomegalovirus exposure and HLA in healthy donors. Using immunoSEQ multiplex PCR, the repertoire was profiled, and TCRdb retains in-frame clones only, with some absent. Of under 150,000 clones in the sample, 73% are singletons; the top ten hold around an eighth. What was sequenced was PBMCs. These receptors originate from a human donor in good health. The CDR3 runs from the conserved cysteine through the conserved F or W. Clone size is given for some rows only: seen once, a few or many times, or a class if the clone is expanded.

V,size,CDR3
TRBV9,NA,CASSARIRGAYNEQFF
TRBV2,NA,CASSRGLQETQYF
TRBV6-5,NA,CASSYGPYYGYTF
TRBV27,NA,CASTPSSGPGPWTGELFF
TRBV18,NA,CASSPGLDTEAFF
TRBV19,NA,CASSYRGGPSYNEQFF
TRBV5-1,NA,CASSLGVGRVTDTQYF
TRBV6-5,few,CASRILAGGLGELFF
TRBV27,NA,CASSPDRVHQPQHF
TRBV5-1,NA,CASRAGGANTGELFF
TRBV28,NA,CASSPQGAAFF
TRBV27,NA,CASSSTGGGYTF
TRBV7-2,NA,CASRLEETQYF
TRBV6-1,NA,CASSELGAAQPQHF
TRBV28,once,CASSATDSANSPLHF
TRBV5-1,NA,CASSVGQGSYNEQFF
TRBV30,NA,CAWGGLYEQYF
TRBV19,few,CASSISRGYSPLHF
TRBV25-1,NA,CASSEYGTRHEDGYTF
TRBV7-3,NA,CASSLTREGSDTQYF
TRBV7-9,NA,CASSFEGNQPQHF
TRBV18,NA,CASSRGKNTEAFF
TRBV27,NA,CASESGFQQYF
TRBV20-1,NA,CSGLRRVEQFF
TRBV4-1,NA,CASSQLSGPYGYTF
TRBV6-1,NA,CASSDRVYGYTF
TRBV19,NA,CASRQGPNYNEQFF
TRBV28,few,CASSFRDITYEQYF
TRBV18,few,CASSFSEEQYF